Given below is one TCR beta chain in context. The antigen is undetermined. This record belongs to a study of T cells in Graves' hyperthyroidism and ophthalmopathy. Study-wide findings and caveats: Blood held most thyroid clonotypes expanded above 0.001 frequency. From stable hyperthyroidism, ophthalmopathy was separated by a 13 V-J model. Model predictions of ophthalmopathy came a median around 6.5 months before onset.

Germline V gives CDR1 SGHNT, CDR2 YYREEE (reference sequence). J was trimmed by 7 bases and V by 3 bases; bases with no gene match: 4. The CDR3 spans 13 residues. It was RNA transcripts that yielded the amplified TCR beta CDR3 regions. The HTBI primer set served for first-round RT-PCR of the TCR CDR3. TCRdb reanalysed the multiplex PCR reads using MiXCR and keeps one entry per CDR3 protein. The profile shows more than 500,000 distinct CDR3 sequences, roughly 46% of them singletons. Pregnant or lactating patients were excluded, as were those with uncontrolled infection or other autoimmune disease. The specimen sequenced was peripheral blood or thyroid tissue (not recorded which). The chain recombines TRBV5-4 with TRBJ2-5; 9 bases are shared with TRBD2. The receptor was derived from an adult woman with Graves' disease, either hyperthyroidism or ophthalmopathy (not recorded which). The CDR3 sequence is CASSSLLAGTQYF. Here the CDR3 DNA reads TGTGCCAGCAGCTCGTTACTAGCGGGGACCCAGTACTTC.